The entry below gives a single T cell receptor beta chain sequence along with its context. As yet, its antigen is unknown. These data are taken from a study of human CD8 memory T cell subsets. Findings of the study overall: Estimates computed with Chao1 suggested greater diversity in stem-like memory T cells than in precursor exhausted T cells.

PBMC were isolated from buffy coats given by healthy donors. Each subset gave duplicate vials of 150,000 sorted CD8+ T cells for RNA. Germline V CDR1 and CDR2: LNHDA, SQIVND (reference sequence). The CDR3 covers 14 residues. UMI-labeled 5' RACE was used to make TCR beta libraries. Original processing notes: Whatever TCR beta library was examined, it held from several thousand up to about 18,000 functional CDR3 beta clonotypes. TCRdb reanalyzed the 5' RACE reads and collapses them to one entry per CDR3 protein, without DNA. TCRdb assigned the V and J calls; the authors' analysis was not used. This sample's table reports 10,000 or so distinct CDR3 sequences.

This clonotype originated in a human donor in good health. The chain combines TRBV19 with TRBJ2-2. Sequenced material: CD8+ T cells from PBMCs. CDR3 sequence reads: CASSVSLSTGELFF. Based on the CDR3 plus reference TRBV19 and TRBJ2-2, the full variable domain is DGGITQSPKYLFRKEGQNVTLSCEQNLNHDAMYWYRQDPGQGLRLIYYSQIVNDFQKGDIAEGYSVSREKKESFPLTVTSAQKNPTAFYLCASSVSLSTGELFFGEGSRLTVL.